Following are 22 T cell receptor beta chains from one sample sequenced in a study of blood T cell repertoires in COVID-19. Method: immunoSEQ multiplex PCR; TCRdb's copy keeps in-frame clones and lacks some. The sample has roughly 160,000 clones; 80% to 85% are singletons. Material: peripheral blood. These TCRs come from a man between 70 and 80 years old with active or convalescent COVID-19.

A word on this clone: The missing conserved phenylalanine or tryptophan at the end of this CDR3 makes a read error likely. The limits of the CDR3 on the DNA are not certain, so only TCRdb's listed CDR3 is given. V and J are TRBV2 and TRBJ1-2; the table's TRBD1 call for D was not verified on the DNA. From germline, CDR1 is SNHLY and CDR2 FYNNEI. The CDR3 contains 11 residues when both ends are counted. The CDR3 protein is CASRAGTAWLV.

This chain links TRBV2 with TRBJ1-2; D is possibly TRBD1 (6 bases). Between the trimmed V and J ends, which lost 6 bases and 7 bases, there was a span of 18 bases. The CDR3 is 14 amino acids. Germline V gene lookup returns CDR1 SNHLY and CDR2 FYNNEI. This CDR3 is CASRPVRGGFGYTF. DNA for the CDR3: TGTGCCAGCAGACCGGTACGGGGGGGCTTTGGCTACACCTTC.

The rearrangement joins TRBV13 to TRBJ2-1, with 11 positions matching TRBD2. The CDR3 covers 17 residues. Trimming removed 4 bases from V and 4 bases from J; junction bases left unmatched: 9. Germline CDR1 PRHDT, CDR2 FYEKMQ (reference sequence). The DNA of the CDR3 is TGTGCCAGCAGCTCCCACCCGAGACTAGCGGGGTACAATGAGCAGTTCTTC. Translation: CASSSHPRLAGYNEQFF. The variable domain in full, with the rest retrieved from reference TRBV13 and TRBJ2-1, is AAGVIQSPRHLIKEKRETATLKCYPIPRHDTVYWYQQGPGQDPQFLISFYEKMQSDKGSIPDRFSAQQFSDYHSELNMSSLELGDSALYFCASSSHPRLAGYNEQFFGPGTRLTVL.

The chain couples TRBV9 to TRBJ2-7; 7 nucleotides match TRBD1. V trimming: 3 bases; J trimming: 0 bases; junction bases outside the gene matches: 3. CDR1 is SGDLS and CDR2 is YYNGEE in the germline V gene. The CDR3 has 14 residues. The CDR3, as DNA: TGTGCCAGCAGCGCGACAGGGAACTCCTACGAGCAGTACTTC. Residues: CASSATGNSYEQYF.

The chain is built from TRBV7-2 and TRBJ2-2; D is possibly TRBD1 (6 bases). The CDR3 length is 15 residues. V gave up 5 bases and J gave up 4 bases, with 14 bases separating them. Per germline, CDR1 SGHTA and CDR2 FQGNSA. CDR3 coding DNA: TGTGCCAGCAGCGGCTCAGGGGTTGGCACCGGGGAGCTGTTTTTT. Translation: CASSGSGVGTGELFF.

This chain joins TRBV24-1 and TRBJ2-3; 11 bases map to TRBD2. From germline, CDR1 is KGHDR and CDR2 SFDVKD. This CDR3 spans 18 amino acids. Trimming at V came to 2 bases and at J to 0 bases, leaving 6 bases not matched to a gene. CDR3 nucleotides: TGTGCCACCAGTGATTCCCGACTAGCGGGACAAAGCACAGATACGCAGTATTTT. Amino acids: CATSDSRLAGQSTDTQYF.

This clone was seen only a few times. This chain connects TRBV3-1 (or the pseudogene TRBV3-2) to TRBJ1-5, with D hard to call. Germline CDR1 LGHDT, CDR2 YNNKEL (reference sequence). The CDR3 has 13 residues. V was shortened by 0 bases and J by 4 bases, with 4 bases between the two germline ends. The DNA for the CDR3 is TGTGCCAGCAGCCAAGAGCTAAATCAGCCCCAGCATTTT. Its translation is CASSQELNQPQHF.

The gene calls are TRBV18 and TRBJ1-2, with a weak D call TRBD1 (5 bases). CDR3 length: 16 residues. Between the trimmed V and J ends, which lost 5 bases and 2 bases, there was a span of 18 bases. Germline values: CDR1 KGHSH, CDR2 LQKENI. In nucleotides, the CDR3 is TGTGCCAGCTCAGCAAAACTACAGGAGCACAACTATGGCTACACCTTC. As protein: CASSAKLQEHNYGYTF.

CDR3 loop: CASSLVVLARTDTQYF. CDR3 nucleotides: TGTGCCAGCAGCTTAGTGGTGTTGGCCCGCACAGATACGCAGTATTTT. The rearrangement joins TRBV7-9 to TRBJ2-3; no clear D. Germline CDR1 is SEHNR and CDR2 is FQNEAQ (reference sequence). CDR3 length: 16 residues. V was shortened by 1 base and J by 1 base, with 12 bases between the two germline ends. Full variable domain (remainder filled in from reference TRBV7-9 and TRBJ2-3): DTGVSQNPRHKITKRGQNVTFRCDPISEHNRLYWYRQTLGQGPEFLTYFQNEAQLEKSRLLSDRFSAERPKGSFSTLEIQRTEQGDSAMYLCASSLVVLARTDTQYFGPGTRLTVL.

The chain is built from TRBV5-1 and TRBJ1-4; a possible D gene is TRBD1 (6 bases). The CDR3 is 16 residues long. From germline, CDR1 is SGHRS and CDR2 YFSETQ. Trimming shortened V by 0 bases and J by 4 bases, and 13 bases separated the two germline ends. CDR3 residues: CASSLALGADNEKLFF. The DNA for the CDR3 is TGCGCCAGCAGCTTGGCTTTGGGGGCGGATAATGAAAAACTGTTTTTT.

The V gene is TRBV28, the J gene TRBJ2-1; 13 nucleotides line up with TRBD2. The CDR3 runs to 16 residues. After removal of 8 bases from V and 10 bases from J, the junction contained 14 bases not matched to a gene. CDR1 MDHEN and CDR2 SYDVKM come from the germline V gene. The CDR3: CASRTSGSNGLGEQFF. In DNA form, the CDR3 reads TGTGCCAGCCGGACTAGCGGGAGTAACGGGTTGGGGGAGCAGTTCTTC.

The CDR3 nucleotides are TGCGCCAGCAGCTTCCTGGCAGACAGCTCCTACGAGCAGTACTTC. Translation: CASSFLADSSYEQYF. This rearrangement joins TRBV5-1 to TRBJ2-7; possibly TRBD1 for D (5 bases). This CDR3 region has 15 residues. V lost 2 bases and J 0 bases, leaving 12 bases between the germline ends. Germline V gene lookup returns CDR1 SGHRS and CDR2 YFSETQ. The entire variable domain, with the rest obtained from reference TRBV5-1 and TRBJ2-7, is as follows: KAGVTQTPRYLIKTRGQQVTLSCSPISGHRSVSWYQQTPGQGLQFLFEYFSETQRNKGNFPGRFSGRQFSNSRSEMNVSTLELGDSALYLCASSFLADSSYEQYFGPGTRLTVT.

This clone was seen only a few times. The sample holds other DNA sequences that translate to the same CDR3. The chain uses TRBV5-1 and TRBJ1-2, with TRBD1 as a possible D gene (6 bases). V lost 0 bases and J 3 bases, leaving 6 bases between the germline ends. The CDR3 totals 13 residues. Germline CDR1 is SGHRS and CDR2 is YFSETQ. The CDR3 here is CASSLAGDYGYTF. DNA of the CDR3: TGCGCCAGCAGCTTGGCAGGGGACTATGGCTACACCTTC.

This clone was seen more than once but under ten times. This chain connects TRBV7-6 to TRBJ1-1; TRBD1 agrees at 7 bases. This CDR3 region has 15 residues. CDR1 is SGHVS, CDR2 FNYEAQ, per germline. The junction had 8 bases not matched to a gene; V was cut back by 3 bases and J by 4 bases. DNA for the CDR3: TGTGCCAGCAGCTTCGACCAGGGGGAGGCCACTGAAGCTTTCTTT. As protein: CASSFDQGEATEAFF.

The J gene is TRBJ2-5, the V gene TRBV19, with a tentative D call TRBD1 (5 bases). The CDR3 has 15 amino acids. V was pared by 3 bases and J by 0 bases, with 11 bases between. Germline CDR1 and CDR2: LNHDA and SQIVND (reference sequence). The CDR3 bases are TGTGCCAGTAGTATGGGGCGGACACACCAAGAGACCCAGTACTTC. Protein sequence: CASSMGRTHQETQYF.

The chain has TRBV2 and TRBJ1-3; the D is unclear. Germline V gene lookup returns CDR1 SNHLY and CDR2 FYNNEI. Trimming removed 6 bases from V and 3 bases from J, with 6 bases in between. This CDR3 has 12 amino acids. As DNA, the CDR3 is TGTGCCAGCAGCTCGGGTGGAAACACCATATATTTT. It yields the protein CASSSGGNTIYF.

To note about this clone: Other nucleotide sequences in the sample specify the same CDR3. The chain joins TRBV7-2 to TRBJ1-1; D possibly corresponds to TRBD1 (6 bases). Germline CDR1 is SGHTA and CDR2 is FQGNSA. The CDR3 is 14 residues long. V shed 4 bases and J shed 0 bases, with 9 bases lying between them. The CDR3 spells CASSSQGLNTEAFF. In DNA form, the CDR3 reads TGTGCCAGCAGCTCCCAGGGGTTGAACACTGAAGCTTTCTTT.

V usage is TRBV27 and J usage is TRBJ1-6; 7 bases map to TRBD1. Germline trimming cut 6 bases from V and 8 bases from J; bases unmatched to any gene: 10. The CDR3 runs to 15 residues. CDR1 and CDR2 (germline): MNHEY, SMNVEV (reference sequence). The CDR3 DNA follows: TGTGCCAGCAGCCCCATCGACAGGGAGTATTCACCCCTCCACTTT. Its translation: CASSPIDREYSPLHF.

J is TRBJ2-5 and V is TRBV7-6, with TRBD2 matching over 9 bases. V was clipped by 6 bases and J by 6 bases; unmatched bases: 17. Germline V gene data show CDR1 as SGHVS and CDR2 as FNYEAQ. This CDR3 region has 17 residues. The CDR3 DNA reads as TGTGCCAGCAGGTCTGCGACGCGGGGGGGCCTTTGGCAGACCCAGTACTTC. Protein sequence: CASRSATRGGLWQTQYF. The full variable domain, with the rest looked up from reference TRBV7-6 and TRBJ2-5, is GAGVSQSPRYKVTKRGQDVALRCDPISGHVSLYWYRQALGQGPEFLTYFNYEAQQDKSGLPNDRFSAERPEGSISTLTIQRTEQRDSAMYRCASRSATRGGLWQTQYFGPGTRLLVL.

This clone was observed at least ten times. The chain employs TRBV7-9 and TRBJ1-1, with 9 bases identical to TRBD1. Germline loops: CDR1 SEHNR, CDR2 FQNEAQ (reference sequence). After removal of 7 bases from V and 1 base from J, the junction contained 13 bases not matched to a gene. The CDR3 length is 17 residues. CDR3 nucleotides: TGTGCCAGCACCCTAGTGGGGGACAGGGTTAAGAACACTGAAGCTTTCTTT. Its protein is CASTLVGDRVKNTEAFF.

The rearrangement links TRBV11-2 to TRBJ1-5, with D possibly TRBD1 on 5 matching bases. Germline loops: CDR1 SGHAT, CDR2 FQNNGV. The length of the CDR3 is 13 residues. V shed 5 bases and J shed 11 bases, with 16 bases lying between them. Here the CDR3 DNA reads TGTGCCAGCAGCCTATCTGGACAATCTTCCCAGCATTTT. Protein: CASSLSGQSSQHF.

The rearrangement uses TRBV27 and TRBJ2-3; 11 bases line up with TRBD2. The germline V gene encodes CDR1 MNHEY and CDR2 SMNVEV (reference sequence). V lost 2 bases to trimming and J lost 3 bases; unmatched junction nucleotides: 10. This CDR3 has 18 amino acids. This CDR3 is CASSLGGSGGAWTDTQYF. The CDR3, as DNA: TGTGCCAGCAGTTTAGGGGGTAGCGGGGGGGCCTGGACAGATACGCAGTATTTT.